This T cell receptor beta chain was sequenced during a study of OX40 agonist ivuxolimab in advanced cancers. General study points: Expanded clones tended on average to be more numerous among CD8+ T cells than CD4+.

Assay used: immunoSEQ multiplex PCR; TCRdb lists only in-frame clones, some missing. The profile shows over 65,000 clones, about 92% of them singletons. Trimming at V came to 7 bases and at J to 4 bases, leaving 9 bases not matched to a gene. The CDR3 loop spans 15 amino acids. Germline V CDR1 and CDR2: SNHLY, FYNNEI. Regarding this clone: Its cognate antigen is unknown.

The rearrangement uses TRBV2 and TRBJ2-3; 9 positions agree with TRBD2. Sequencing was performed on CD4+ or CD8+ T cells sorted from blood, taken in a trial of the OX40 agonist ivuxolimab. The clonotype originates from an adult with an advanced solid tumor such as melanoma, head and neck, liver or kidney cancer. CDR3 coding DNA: TGTGCCAGCACCAAAATGGCGGGGGGGCCAGATACGCAGTATTTT. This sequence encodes CASTKMAGGPDTQYF.